This T cell receptor (beta chain) originates from a study of OX40 agonist ivuxolimab in advanced cancers. Whole-study results and caveats: At 0.1 to 3.0 mg/kg and by week 6, clonal expansion occurred in CD4+ and CD8+ blood T cells. Specificity for antigen went undetermined in the expanded peripheral T cells. Partly responding patients at 0.1-3.0 mg/kg showed some of the smallest clonal expansion. Compared with CD4+, CD8+ T cells on average had more expanded clones.

About this clone itself: Its antigen is unidentified.

Germline CDR1 and CDR2: SEHNR and FQNEAQ (reference sequence). V was trimmed by 7 bases and J by 8 bases, leaving 21 bases between them. The CDR3 is 15 amino acids. Generated by immunoSEQ multiplex PCR, the TCRdb table keeps only in-frame clones and is missing some. The table shows 60,000 or so clones, with approximately 77% occurring only once. This sequence originates from an adult with an advanced solid tumor such as melanoma, head and neck, liver or kidney cancer. The chain combines TRBV7-9 with TRBJ2-1; maybe TRBD2 (6 bases). Sequenced material: CD4+ or CD8+ T cells sorted from blood, taken in a trial of the OX40 agonist ivuxolimab. The CDR3 is CASTPPLGRGDEQFF. The CDR3 DNA follows: TGTGCCAGCACCCCCCCGCTCGGGAGAGGGGATGAGCAGTTCTTC.